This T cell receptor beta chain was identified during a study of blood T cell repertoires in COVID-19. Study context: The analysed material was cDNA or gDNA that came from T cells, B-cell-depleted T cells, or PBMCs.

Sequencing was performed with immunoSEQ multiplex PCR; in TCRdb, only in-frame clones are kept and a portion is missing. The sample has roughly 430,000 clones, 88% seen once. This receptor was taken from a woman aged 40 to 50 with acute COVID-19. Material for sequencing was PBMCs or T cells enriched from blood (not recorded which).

The CDR3 protein is CATSSLAGGPDTQYF. Written as DNA, the CDR3 is TGTGCCACCAGCAGCTTAGCGGGGGGGCCGGATACGCAGTATTTT. V usage is TRBV15 and J usage is TRBJ2-3, with 11 bases fitting TRBD2. V trimming: 3 bases; J trimming: 6 bases; junction bases outside the gene matches: 5. CDR3 length equals 15 residues. The V gene's germline CDR1 is LNHNV and CDR2 YYDKDF (reference sequence).